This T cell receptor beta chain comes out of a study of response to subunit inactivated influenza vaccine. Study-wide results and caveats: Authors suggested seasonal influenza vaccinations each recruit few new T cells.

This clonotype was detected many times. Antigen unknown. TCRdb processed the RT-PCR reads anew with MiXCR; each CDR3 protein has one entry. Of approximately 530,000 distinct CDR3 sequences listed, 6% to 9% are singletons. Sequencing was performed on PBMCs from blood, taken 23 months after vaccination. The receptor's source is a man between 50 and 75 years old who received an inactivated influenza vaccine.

CDR3: CSAKGVVHEQYF. For the CDR3, the DNA is TGCAGTGCTAAGGGGGTAGTTCACGAGCAGTACTTC. The chain links TRBV20-1 to TRBJ2-7, with a tentative D call TRBD1 (6 bases). This CDR3 has 12 residues. V lost 4 bases and J lost 5, with 12 bases in between. Germline assignment: CDR1 DFQATT and CDR2 SNEGSKA (reference sequence).